The clone carrying this TCR beta chain was seen a handful of times. Using its own MiXCR run on the 5' RACE reads, TCRdb lists one record per CDR3 protein. The sample lists 550,000 to 600,000 distinct CDR3 sequences; 17% were seen once. This sample stems from a study of T-cell memory formation after mild COVID-19. Trimming removed 3 bases at V and 5 bases at J, with 8 bases between. Germline V gene lookup returns CDR1 MRHNA and CDR2 SNTAGT. The CDR3 is 13 residues long. Material: PBMCs or a T cell subset sorted from them (not recorded which). This TCR was recovered from an adult woman who had mild COVID-19 (a few samples of this study predate the infection). Cell type and time point are not known. V usage is TRBV6-4 and J usage is TRBJ1-5, with unresolved D. The CDR3 region has the DNA TGTGCCAGCAGTGAGGTGGCGGATCAGCCCCAGCATTTT. This translates into CASSEVADQPQHF.